The text below deals with one TCR beta chain. Compared with germline, one end of the junction differs, possibly owing to a read error. This specimen belongs to a study of patients and donors after allogeneic stem cell transplantation. TCRdb fed the RT-PCR reads into MiXCR, producing one record per CDR3 protein. The sample consists of approximately 210,000 distinct CDR3 sequences, around 41% of them appearing once. Germline V CDR1 and CDR2: SSHAT, FNYEAQ (reference sequence). CDR3 length equals 13 residues. The V and J genes are TRBV7-7 and TRBJ2-2; D unresolved. The specimen sequenced was blood, either unsorted or a sorted T cell fraction (not recorded which). This TCR was sampled from a human donor who was either an allogeneic HSCT recipient or a stem cell or donor lymphocyte infusion donor (not recorded which). It is not recorded whose cells these are; they may come from a transplant donor. The CDR3 sequence is CASSEENTGELFF. As DNA, the CDR3 is TGTGCTAGCAGCGAGGAGAACACCGGGGAGCTGTTTTTT.